These T cell receptor beta chains were read from a single sample in a study of CXCR3-negative and CXCR3-positive naive CD8 T cells. TCRdb reprocessed the 5' RACE reads and reports one entry per CDR3 protein, with no DNA. Here the sample table reports tens of thousands of distinct CDR3 sequences. The sequencing sample was made of naive CXCR3+ CD8+ T cells from blood. The receptors were sampled from a human donor in good health. Some clones in this sample may be carry-over from other donors' samples. The CDR3 runs from the conserved cysteine through the conserved F or W.

V: TRBV20-1
J: TRBJ1-5
CDR3: CSAPQQPRSNQPQHF

V: TRBV28
J: TRBJ2-1
CDR3: CASRLSGGFSSYNEQFF

V: TRBV11-2
J: TRBJ1-5
CDR3: CASSRGPRGDQPQHF

V: TRBV7-9
J: TRBJ2-3
CDR3: CASSFYLYTQYF

V: TRBV7-3
J: TRBJ1-6
CDR3: CASSIGGVSPLHF

V: TRBV7-9
J: TRBJ1-1
CDR3: CASSGGTVREAFF

V: TRBV3-1
J: TRBJ2-2
CDR3: CASSQDSGGNTGELFF

V: TRBV7-9
J: TRBJ2-7
CDR3: CASSSATFIYEQYF

V: TRBV7-9
J: TRBJ2-7
CDR3: CASSLWAGVLGEQYF

V: TRBV4-3
J: TRBJ2-7
CDR3: CASSQTGTATYEQYF

V: TRBV6-2/TRBV6-3
J: TRBJ1-2
CDR3: CASSYGPTDYGYTF

V: TRBV21-1
J: TRBJ2-1
CDR3: CASSSRDRLHNEQFF

V: TRBV4-3
J: TRBJ2-7
CDR3: CASSQGWAAGTSYEQYF

V: TRBV28
J: TRBJ2-5
CDR3: CASSLIRRETQYF

V: TRBV20-1
J: TRBJ2-1
CDR3: CSARDPQAGDYNEQFF

V: TRBV13
J: TRBJ2-5
CDR3: CASSPPWDSGETQYF

V: TRBV6-5
J: TRBJ1-4
CDR3: CASSYFPPRGAQNEKLFF

V: TRBV18
J: TRBJ1-5
CDR3: CASSPPGANLPQHF

V: TRBV19
J: TRBJ1-1
CDR3: CASSPLRENLEAFF

V: TRBV12-3/TRBV12-4
J: TRBJ2-1
CDR3: CASSQWGSGYYNEQFF

V: TRBV7-2
J: TRBJ2-5
CDR3: CASSRSGSYETQYF

V: TRBV7-2
J: TRBJ1-1
CDR3: CASSLGRTGPNTEAFF

V: TRBV3-1
J: TRBJ2-1
CDR3: CASSIRELDNEQFF

V: TRBV11-1
J: TRBJ2-3
CDR3: CASSFLATDTQYF

V: TRBV29-1
J: TRBJ2-2
CDR3: CSVPSPTGELFF

V: TRBV5-6
J: TRBJ2-1
CDR3: CASNTLAGIYEQFF

V: TRBV7-7
J: TRBJ2-5
CDR3: CASSRGEAAPQETQYF

V: TRBV5-1
J: TRBJ1-4
CDR3: CASSLADRLNEKLFF

V: TRBV5-6
J: TRBJ1-1
CDR3: CASSVLRALTEAFF

V: TRBV7-3
J: TRBJ2-3
CDR3: CASSLTALGDTQYF

V: TRBV5-6
J: TRBJ1-2
CDR3: CASSPTRDTPLNNYGYTF

V: TRBV2
J: TRBJ2-7
CDR3: CASMGLYEQYF

V: TRBV25-1
J: TRBJ1-1
CDR3: CASSERGEVNTEAFF

V: TRBV3-1
J: TRBJ2-3
CDR3: CASSQDDGVTQGTDTQYF

V: TRBV6-5
J: TRBJ2-2
CDR3: CASSGRTVNTGELFF

V: TRBV7-9
J: TRBJ1-4
CDR3: CASSLTEKLFF

V: TRBV20-1
J: TRBJ2-1
CDR3: CSATEGGNEQFF

V: TRBV7-9
J: TRBJ1-1
CDR3: CASSLLDKNTEAFF

V: TRBV5-4
J: TRBJ2-3
CDR3: CASSLLGAGDTDTQYF

V: TRBV20-1
J: TRBJ1-2
CDR3: CSARGFGQGPSNYGYTF

V: TRBV29-1
J: TRBJ1-2
CDR3: CSDRDTVQIYGYTF

V: TRBV28
J: TRBJ1-1
CDR3: CASSFVWTVSVMNTEAFF

V: TRBV29-1
J: TRBJ2-3
CDR3: CSVEDKDTQYF

V: TRBV29-1
J: TRBJ2-3
CDR3: CSVFSQTDTQYF

V: TRBV11-3
J: TRBJ2-7
CDR3: CASSSSHEGRTYEQYF

V: TRBV12-3/TRBV12-4
J: TRBJ2-7
CDR3: CASSLSEEAYEQYF

V: TRBV5-1
J: TRBJ2-1
CDR3: CASSGGQGGWRNEQFF

V: TRBV20-1
J: TRBJ2-7
CDR3: CSARDLGAGDHYEQYF

V: TRBV5-5
J: TRBJ2-7
CDR3: CASSLGGYSYEQYF